This paragraph reports one T cell receptor beta chain. The method was immunoSEQ multiplex PCR; TCRdb's version includes in-frame clones alone and lacks a portion of them. The table records 180,000 or so clones, around 89% of them present only once. This sample was taken from a study of blood T cell repertoires in COVID-19. Across the study: The study drew acute and convalescent COVID-19 samples from the United States, Italy and Spain.

Individuals drawn from approximately 22 US areas were about 18 to 100 years old. Recovered participants had two consecutive negative NP/OP PCR tests, healthcare professional clearance, or symptom resolution. V was pared by 3 bases and J by 6 bases, with 10 bases between. The CDR3 runs 13 residues. In germline, CDR1 is SGHNT, CDR2 YENEEA. The chain couples TRBV11-3 to TRBJ2-3; no clear D gene. Sequenced: PBMCs or T cells enriched from blood (not recorded which). The sequence came from a woman under 30 who had recovered from COVID-19. The CDR3 is CASSFVSADTQYF. The CDR3 DNA sequence: TGTGCCAGCAGCTTCGTTTCCGCGGATACGCAGTATTTT.